These T cell receptor beta chains were read from a single sample in a study of T cells in Graves' hyperthyroidism and ophthalmopathy. TCRdb re-derived calls from the multiplex PCR reads in MiXCR, one entry per CDR3 protein. The top ten hold around 8% of the sample, which has 500,000 to 600,000 distinct CDR3 sequences, around 45% seen once. Sequenced input: peripheral blood or thyroid tissue (not recorded which). These receptors all stem from a woman under 30 with Graves' hyperthyroidism. CDR3s include the opening cysteine and the closing phenylalanine or tryptophan. D genes are given only for firm matches. Expanded clones are given a class, and other clones once, few, many or no size at all.

D gene: TRBD1; V gene: TRBV24-1; J gene: TRBJ1-2; CDR3 length: 15; clone size: many; CDR3 protein: CATSDRQGINYGYTF; CDR3 DNA: TGTGCCACCAGTGATAGACAGGGGATTAACTATGGCTACACCTTC
D gene: NA; V gene: TRBV6-1; J gene: TRBJ1-2; CDR3 length: 13; clone size: NA; CDR3 protein: CASSMTVVYGYTF; CDR3 DNA: TGTGCCAGCAGTATGACAGTAGTCTATGGCTACACCTTC
D gene: NA; V gene: TRBV19; J gene: TRBJ2-5; CDR3 length: 13; clone size: many; CDR3 protein: CASRKTGTETQYF; CDR3 DNA: TGTGCCAGCCGCAAAACAGGGACAGAGACCCAGTACTTC
D gene: TRBD1; V gene: TRBV7-2; J gene: TRBJ1-1; CDR3 length: 15; clone size: few; CDR3 protein: CASSFRTGMNTEAFF; CDR3 DNA: TGTGCCAGCAGCTTTAGGACAGGGATGAACACTGAAGCTTTCTTT
D gene: TRBD1; V gene: TRBV11-2; J gene: TRBJ2-7; CDR3 length: 18; clone size: NA; CDR3 protein: CASSLRDRGLAVQDEQYF; CDR3 DNA: TGTGCCAGCAGCCTCCGGGACAGGGGGCTAGCGGTCCAGGATGAGCAGTACTTC
D gene: NA; V gene: TRBV19; J gene: TRBJ1-1; CDR3 length: 11; clone size: NA; CDR3 protein: CASTIGGGAFF; CDR3 DNA: TGTGCCAGTACCATCGGCGGGGGAGCTTTCTTT
D gene: TRBD1; V gene: TRBV20-1; J gene: TRBJ1-1; CDR3 length: 12; clone size: many; CDR3 protein: CSARVRGRRAFF; CDR3 DNA: TGCAGTGCTAGAGTCAGGGGGCGCAGAGCTTTCTTT
D gene: NA; V gene: TRBV7-9; J gene: TRBJ2-3; CDR3 length: 13; clone size: NA; CDR3 protein: CASVADSTDTQYF; CDR3 DNA: TGTGCCAGCGTAGCGGATAGCACAGATACGCAGTATTTT
D gene: TRBD1; V gene: TRBV20-1; J gene: TRBJ1-2; CDR3 length: 11; clone size: once; CDR3 protein: CSAGPQGAGTF; CDR3 DNA: TGCAGTGCCGGACCACAGGGGGCTGGAACCTTC
D gene: TRBD1; V gene: TRBV13; J gene: TRBJ2-7; CDR3 length: 16; clone size: many; CDR3 protein: CASSASTTGQGSEQYF; CDR3 DNA: TGTGCCAGCAGCGCCTCCACCACGGGACAGGGCTCCGAGCAGTACTTC
D gene: NA; V gene: TRBV20-1; J gene: TRBJ1-3; CDR3 length: 12; clone size: NA; CDR3 protein: CRSRDFHDTIYF; CDR3 DNA: TGCAGGTCTAGAGACTTTCATGACACCATATATTTT
D gene: NA; V gene: TRBV7-8; J gene: TRBJ2-6; CDR3 length: 13; clone size: NA; CDR3 protein: CASSLGVVDTEAF; CDR3 DNA: TGTGCCAGCAGCTTAGGGGTGGTGGACACTGAAGCTTTC
D gene: TRBD1; V gene: TRBV10-3; J gene: TRBJ1-2; CDR3 length: 12; clone size: NA; CDR3 protein: CASTAGTGGYTF; CDR3 DNA: TGTGCCAGCACCGCCGGGACAGGGGGCTACACCTTC
D gene: TRBD2; V gene: TRBV29-1; J gene: TRBJ2-2; CDR3 length: 15; clone size: NA; CDR3 protein: CSVPGLAGNTGELFF; CDR3 DNA: TGCAGCGTGCCGGGGCTAGCGGGCAACACCGGGGAGCTGTTTTTT
D gene: NA; V gene: TRBV3-1; J gene: TRBJ1-2; CDR3 length: 13; clone size: many; CDR3 protein: CASSQEGPYGYTF; CDR3 DNA: TGTGCCAGCAGCCAAGAGGGTCCCTATGGCTACACCTTC
D gene: TRBD1; V gene: TRBV20-1; J gene: TRBJ2-2; CDR3 length: 14; clone size: many; CDR3 protein: CSASQGQGTGELFF; CDR3 DNA: TGCAGTGCTAGTCAGGGACAGGGTACCGGGGAGCTGTTTTTT
D gene: TRBD2; V gene: TRBV7-9; J gene: TRBJ2-5; CDR3 length: 16; clone size: few; CDR3 protein: CASSPHLAGDEETQYF; CDR3 DNA: TGTGCCAGCAGCCCTCACTTAGCGGGAGACGAAGAGACCCAGTACTTC
D gene: TRBD2; V gene: TRBV20-1; J gene: TRBJ2-5; CDR3 length: 14; clone size: NA; CDR3 protein: CSANLAGNQETQYF; CDR3 DNA: TGCAGTGCTAATCTAGCGGGGAACCAAGAGACCCAGTACTTC
D gene: TRBD2; V gene: TRBV5-1; J gene: TRBJ2-5; CDR3 length: 15; clone size: many; CDR3 protein: CASSLSGVKQETQYF; CDR3 DNA: TGCGCCAGCAGCTTAAGCGGGGTAAAGCAAGAGACCCAGTACTTC
D gene: NA; V gene: TRBV7-9; J gene: TRBJ1-6; CDR3 length: 13; clone size: once; CDR3 protein: CASSSGTGSPLHF; CDR3 DNA: TGTGCCAGCAGTTCCGGGACTGGTTCACCCCTCCACTTT
D gene: NA; V gene: TRBV30; J gene: TRBJ2-6; CDR3 length: 13; clone size: few; CDR3 protein: CAWASSGANVLTF; CDR3 DNA: TGTGCCTGGGCAAGCTCTGGGGCCAACGTCCTGACTTTC
D gene: NA; V gene: TRBV10-3; J gene: TRBJ2-7; CDR3 length: 13; clone size: NA; CDR3 protein: CAISESGESEQYF; CDR3 DNA: TGTGCCATCAGTGAGTCGGGGGAGAGTGAGCAGTACTTC
D gene: NA; V gene: TRBV29-1; J gene: TRBJ2-3; CDR3 length: 13; clone size: many; CDR3 protein: CSVAPSSTDTQYF; CDR3 DNA: TGCAGCGTTGCCCCGTCTAGCACAGATACGCAGTATTTT
D gene: NA; V gene: TRBV5-6; J gene: TRBJ1-1; CDR3 length: 13; clone size: many; CDR3 protein: CASSLVLGFEAFF; CDR3 DNA: TGTGCCAGCAGCTTGGTCTTAGGCTTTGAAGCTTTCTTT
D gene: NA; V gene: TRBV19; J gene: TRBJ1-2; CDR3 length: 12; clone size: many; CDR3 protein: CASEQGRYGYTF; CDR3 DNA: TGTGCCAGTGAACAGGGTCGCTATGGCTACACCTTC
D gene: NA; V gene: TRBV15; J gene: TRBJ1-4; CDR3 length: 14; clone size: NA; CDR3 protein: CATSRDGLGEKLFF; CDR3 DNA: TGTGCCACCAGCAGAGATGGTTTGGGTGAAAAACTGTTTTTT
D gene: NA; V gene: TRBV7-3; J gene: TRBJ2-7; CDR3 length: 13; clone size: many; CDR3 protein: CASSSGPSGEQYF; CDR3 DNA: TGTGCCAGCAGCAGCGGGCCCTCGGGCGAGCAGTACTTC
D gene: TRBD1; V gene: TRBV7-9; J gene: TRBJ2-3; CDR3 length: 16; clone size: NA; CDR3 protein: CASSSRGLASTDTQYF; CDR3 DNA: TGTGCCAGCAGCTCCAGGGGGCTAGCGAGCACAGATACGCAGTATTTT
D gene: NA; V gene: TRBV4-1; J gene: TRBJ2-7; CDR3 length: 15; clone size: NA; CDR3 protein: CASSQEHARTYERYF; CDR3 DNA: TGCGCCAGCAGCCAAGAACACGCTAGGACCTACGAGCGGTACTTC
D gene: TRBD2; V gene: TRBV29-1; J gene: TRBJ2-1; CDR3 length: 13; clone size: few; CDR3 protein: CSVESLAGNEQFF; CDR3 DNA: TGCAGCGTTGAAAGCCTAGCGGGAAATGAGCAGTTCTTC
D gene: NA; V gene: TRBV10-3; J gene: TRBJ2-7; CDR3 length: 14; clone size: once; CDR3 protein: CAISEGQGTYEQYF; CDR3 DNA: TGTGCCATCAGTGAGGGACAAGGGACCTACGAGCAGTACTTC
D gene: TRBD2; V gene: TRBV20-1; J gene: TRBJ2-2; CDR3 length: 17; clone size: NA; CDR3 protein: CSALTSVIWCYAGELFF; CDR3 DNA: TGCAGTGCACTGACTAGCGTAATCTGGTGTTATGCCGGGGAGCTGTTTTTT
D gene: TRBD2; V gene: TRBV12-3/TRBV12-4; J gene: TRBJ2-7; CDR3 length: 14; clone size: NA; CDR3 protein: CASRQGGRDYEQYF; CDR3 DNA: TGTGCCAGCAGACAGGGCGGGAGGGACTACGAGCAGTACTTC
D gene: NA; V gene: TRBV29-1; J gene: TRBJ2-7; CDR3 length: 15; clone size: NA; CDR3 protein: CSVGPTSLTSYEQYF; CDR3 DNA: TGCAGCGTGGGACCGACGAGTTTGACGTCCTACGAGCAGTACTTC
D gene: NA; V gene: TRBV5-4; J gene: TRBJ2-7; CDR3 length: 14; clone size: many; CDR3 protein: CASSNIIRAHEQYF; CDR3 DNA: TGTGCCAGCAGCAATATAATCAGGGCCCACGAGCAGTACTTC
D gene: TRBD2; V gene: TRBV7-2; J gene: TRBJ2-5; CDR3 length: 15; clone size: NA; CDR3 protein: CASSLRAGGQETQYF; CDR3 DNA: TGTGCCAGCAGCTTAAGAGCGGGAGGGCAAGAGACCCAGTACTTC
D gene: NA; V gene: TRBV28; J gene: TRBJ1-2; CDR3 length: 15; clone size: NA; CDR3 protein: CASSLGGTGRYGYTF; CDR3 DNA: TGTGCCAGCAGTTTGGGGGGCACAGGGAGATATGGCTACACCTTC
D gene: NA; V gene: TRBV29-1; J gene: TRBJ1-1; CDR3 length: 13; clone size: NA; CDR3 protein: CSVADSPPTEAFF; CDR3 DNA: TGCAGCGTTGCCGACAGCCCGCCCACTGAAGCTTTCTTT
D gene: NA; V gene: TRBV24-1; J gene: TRBJ1-2; CDR3 length: 12; clone size: many; CDR3 protein: CATSDSLGGYTF; CDR3 DNA: TGTGCCACCAGTGACTCCCTTGGGGGCTACACCTTC